This TCR beta chain comes out of a study of blood T cell repertoires in COVID-19. Clones were sequenced by immunoSEQ multiplex PCR, and TCRdb holds only the in-frame ones, with some missing. The data hold 15,000 or so clones, with roughly 70% observed a single time. This CDR3 spans 14 amino acids. Germline values: CDR1 DFQATT, CDR2 SNEGSKA (reference sequence). V lost 3 bases to trimming and J lost 10 bases, with 16 bases between them. This clone was seen a few times. The sequenced sample consisted of peripheral blood. The origin of this receptor is a man in his 60s with acute or convalescent COVID-19. The chain carries TRBV20-1 and TRBJ1-6; D may be TRBD1 (5 bases). CDR3 protein: CSASRGTGSSPLHF. The DNA of the CDR3 is TGCAGTGCTAGTCGTGGAACAGGATCCTCACCCCTCCACTTT.